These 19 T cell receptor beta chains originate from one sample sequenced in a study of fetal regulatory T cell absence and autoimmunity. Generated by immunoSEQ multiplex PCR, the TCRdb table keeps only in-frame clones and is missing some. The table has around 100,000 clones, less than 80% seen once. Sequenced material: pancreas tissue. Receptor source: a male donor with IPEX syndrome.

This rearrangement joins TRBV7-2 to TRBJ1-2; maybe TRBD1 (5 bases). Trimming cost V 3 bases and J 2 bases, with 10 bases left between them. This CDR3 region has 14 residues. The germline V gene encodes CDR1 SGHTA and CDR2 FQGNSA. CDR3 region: CASSFYQGNYGYTF. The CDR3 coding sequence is TGTGCCAGCAGCTTCTACCAGGGCAACTATGGCTACACCTTC.

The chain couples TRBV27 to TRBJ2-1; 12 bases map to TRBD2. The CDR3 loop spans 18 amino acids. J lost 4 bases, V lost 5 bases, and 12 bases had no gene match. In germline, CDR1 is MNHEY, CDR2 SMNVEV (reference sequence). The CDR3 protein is CASSLTSGGPLLYNEQFF. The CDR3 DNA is TGTGCCAGCAGTCTCACTAGCGGGGGGCCCTTATTATACAATGAGCAGTTCTTC.

This CDR3 reads CATAWDRGNEQFF. As DNA, the CDR3 is TGTGCCACCGCATGGGACAGGGGCAATGAGCAGTTCTTC. This rearrangement joins TRBV13 to TRBJ2-1; 10 bases map to TRBD1. The CDR3 runs to 13 residues. Germline trimming cut 10 bases from V and 6 bases from J; bases unmatched to any gene: 6. Germline lookup yields CDR1 PRHDT and CDR2 FYEKMQ (reference sequence).

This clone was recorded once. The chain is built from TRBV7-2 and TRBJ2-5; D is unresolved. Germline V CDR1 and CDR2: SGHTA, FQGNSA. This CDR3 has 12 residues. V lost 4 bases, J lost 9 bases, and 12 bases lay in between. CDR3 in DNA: TGTGCCAGCAGCTGGTCCCCTGGCGCCCAGTACTTC. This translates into CASSWSPGAQYF.

CDR3 DNA: TGTGCCAGCAGTGAAGCGGGGGGCAATCAGCCCCAGCATTTT. Its protein product is CASSEAGGNQPQHF. The chain links TRBV6-1 to TRBJ1-5; TRBD1 is a possible D gene (5 bases). This CDR3 has 14 residues. Germline values: CDR1 MNHNS, CDR2 SASEGT. V was cut by 0 bases and J by 2 bases, with 5 bases left in between.

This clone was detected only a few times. The CDR3 sequence: CALGEQYF. The CDR3 DNA follows: TGTGCCCTGGGCGAGCAGTACTTC. This chain connects TRBV6-1 to TRBJ2-7; D uncertain. Germline V gene lookup returns CDR1 MNHNS and CDR2 SASEGT. V lost 11 bases and J 6 bases, leaving 5 bases between the germline ends. The CDR3 extends over 8 amino acids.

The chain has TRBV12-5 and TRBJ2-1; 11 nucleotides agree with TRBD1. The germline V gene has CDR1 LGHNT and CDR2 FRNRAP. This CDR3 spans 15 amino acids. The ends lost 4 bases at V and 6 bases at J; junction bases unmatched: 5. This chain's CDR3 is CASGSPGTGGNEQFF. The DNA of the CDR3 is TGTGCTAGTGGTTCCCCCGGGACAGGGGGCAATGAGCAGTTCTTC. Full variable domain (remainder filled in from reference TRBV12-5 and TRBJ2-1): DARVTQTPRHKVTEMGQEVTMRCQPILGHNTVFWYRQTMMQGLELLAYFRNRAPLDDSGMPKDRFSAEMPDATLATLKIQPSEPRDSAVYFCASGSPGTGGNEQFFGPGTRLTVL.

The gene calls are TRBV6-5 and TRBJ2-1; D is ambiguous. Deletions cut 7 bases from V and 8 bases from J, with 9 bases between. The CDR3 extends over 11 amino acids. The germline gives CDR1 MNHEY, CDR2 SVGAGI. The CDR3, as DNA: TGTGCCAGCAAACGGAGCCATGAGCAGTTCTTC. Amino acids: CASKRSHEQFF.

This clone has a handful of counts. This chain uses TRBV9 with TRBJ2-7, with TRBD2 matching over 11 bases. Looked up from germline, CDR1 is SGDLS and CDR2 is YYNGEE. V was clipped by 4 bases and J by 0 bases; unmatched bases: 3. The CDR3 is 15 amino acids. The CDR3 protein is CASSLGTSGSYEQYF. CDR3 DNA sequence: TGTGCCAGCAGCCTGGGGACTAGCGGCTCCTACGAGCAGTACTTC.

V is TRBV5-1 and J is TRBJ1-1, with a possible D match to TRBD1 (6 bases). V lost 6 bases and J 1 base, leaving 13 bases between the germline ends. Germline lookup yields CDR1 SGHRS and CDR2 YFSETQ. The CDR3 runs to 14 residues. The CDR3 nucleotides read TGCGCCAGCAAGGGGGTCGGAGGGAACACTGAAGCTTTCTTT. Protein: CASKGVGGNTEAFF. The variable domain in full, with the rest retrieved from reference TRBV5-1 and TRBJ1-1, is KAGVTQTPRYLIKTRGQQVTLSCSPISGHRSVSWYQQTPGQGLQFLFEYFSETQRNKGNFPGRFSGRQFSNSRSEMNVSTLELGDSALYLCASKGVGGNTEAFFGQGTRLTVV.

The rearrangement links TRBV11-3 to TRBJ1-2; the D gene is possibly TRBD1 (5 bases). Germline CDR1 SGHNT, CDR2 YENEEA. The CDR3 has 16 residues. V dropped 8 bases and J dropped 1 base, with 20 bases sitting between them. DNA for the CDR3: TGTGCCAGCCCTGCGGGGCGCAGCCCGTATAACTATGGCTACACCTTC. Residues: CASPAGRSPYNYGYTF.

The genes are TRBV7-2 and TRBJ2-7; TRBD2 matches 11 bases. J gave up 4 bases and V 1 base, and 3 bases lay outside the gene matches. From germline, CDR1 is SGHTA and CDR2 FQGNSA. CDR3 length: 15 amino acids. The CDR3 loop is CASSLVTSGGYEQYF. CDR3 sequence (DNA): TGTGCCAGCAGCTTAGTAACTAGCGGGGGTTACGAGCAGTACTTC.

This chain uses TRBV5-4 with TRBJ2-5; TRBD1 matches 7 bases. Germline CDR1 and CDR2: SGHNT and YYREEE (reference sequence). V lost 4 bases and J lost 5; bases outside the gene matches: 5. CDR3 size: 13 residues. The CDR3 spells CASSPGGGETQYF. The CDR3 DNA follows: TGTGCCAGCAGCCCAGGGGGTGGGGAGACCCAGTACTTC.

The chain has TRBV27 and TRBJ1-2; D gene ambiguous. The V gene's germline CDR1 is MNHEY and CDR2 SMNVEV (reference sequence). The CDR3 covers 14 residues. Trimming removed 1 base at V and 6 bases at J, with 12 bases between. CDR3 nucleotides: TGTGCCAGCAGTTTATTCCCGGGGTCGGATGGCTACACCTTC. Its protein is CASSLFPGSDGYTF.

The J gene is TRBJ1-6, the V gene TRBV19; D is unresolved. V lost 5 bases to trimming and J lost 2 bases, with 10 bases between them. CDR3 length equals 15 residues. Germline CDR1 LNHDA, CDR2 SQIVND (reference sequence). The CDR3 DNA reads TGTGCCAGTAGTGAGGGTATCACCTATAATTCACCCCTCCACTTT. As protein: CASSEGITYNSPLHF.

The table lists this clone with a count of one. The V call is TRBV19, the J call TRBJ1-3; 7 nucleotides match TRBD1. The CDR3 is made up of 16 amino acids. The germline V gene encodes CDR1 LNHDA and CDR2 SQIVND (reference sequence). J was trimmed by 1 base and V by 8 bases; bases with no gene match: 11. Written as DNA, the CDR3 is TGTGCCAGTTGGGACAGTCGTTTCGTTTCTGGAAACACCATATATTTT. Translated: CASWDSRFVSGNTIYF. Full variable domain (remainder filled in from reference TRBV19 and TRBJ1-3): DGGITQSPKYLFRKEGQNVTLSCEQNLNHDAMYWYRQDPGQGLRLIYYSQIVNDFQKGDIAEGYSVSREKKESFPLTVTSAQKNPTAFYLCASWDSRFVSGNTIYFGEGSWLTVV.

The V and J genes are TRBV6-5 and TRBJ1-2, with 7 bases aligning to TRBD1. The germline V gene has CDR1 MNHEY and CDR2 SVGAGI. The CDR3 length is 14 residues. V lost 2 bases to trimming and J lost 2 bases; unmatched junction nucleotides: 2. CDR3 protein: CASSYGRGNYGYTF. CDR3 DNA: TGTGCCAGCAGTTACGGCAGGGGGAACTATGGCTACACCTTC.

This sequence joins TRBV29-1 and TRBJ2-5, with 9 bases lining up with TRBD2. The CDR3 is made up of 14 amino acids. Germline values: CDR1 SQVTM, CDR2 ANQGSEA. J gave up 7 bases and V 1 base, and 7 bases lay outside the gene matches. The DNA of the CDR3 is TGCAGCGTTGAAGTCGCGGGGGGGCCTGTGACCCAGTACTTC. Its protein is CSVEVAGGPVTQYF.

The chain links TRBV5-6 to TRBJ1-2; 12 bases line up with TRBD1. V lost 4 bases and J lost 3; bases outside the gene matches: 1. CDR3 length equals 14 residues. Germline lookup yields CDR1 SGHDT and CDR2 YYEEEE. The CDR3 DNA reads TGTGCCAGCAGCCGGGACAGGGGGCACTATGGCTACACCTTC. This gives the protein CASSRDRGHYGYTF.